These T cell receptor beta chains were read from a single sample in a study of blood T cell repertoires in COVID-19. The table came from immunoSEQ multiplex PCR; TCRdb's copy has only in-frame clones and leaves some out. The sample lists about 140,000 clones, 80% to 90% occurring once. The material sequenced was peripheral blood. These receptors were collected from a man in his sixties with active or convalescent COVID-19. Each CDR3 is given with its conserved first and last residue. Fields, in order: D gene, V gene, clone size, J gene, CDR3 DNA, CDR3 protein. D genes are given only for firm matches. A clone size is listed for some rows: how often the clone was seen (once, few, many), or a class if it is expanded.

d_gene: .
v_gene: TRBV5-1
abundance: .
j_gene: TRBJ2-1
CDR3nt: TGCGCCAGCAGCTTGGTAGTGGGAGTGGACAATGAGCAGTTCTTC
CDR3aa: CASSLVVGVDNEQFF

d_gene: TRBD1
v_gene: TRBV18
abundance: .
j_gene: TRBJ2-3
CDR3nt: TGTGCCAGCTCACCACCGGGGGGACAGGGCTCAGATACGCAGTATTTT
CDR3aa: CASSPPGGQGSDTQYF

d_gene: TRBD1
v_gene: TRBV5-5
abundance: .
j_gene: TRBJ2-7
CDR3nt: TGTGCCAGCAGCAGGACAGGGAACCCTAACTACGAGCAGTACTTC
CDR3aa: CASSRTGNPNYEQYF

d_gene: .
v_gene: TRBV21-1
abundance: .
j_gene: TRBJ2-7
CDR3nt: TGTGCCAGCAGCAAGAGGCTAGCGGTGAGCTACGAGCAGTACTTC
CDR3aa: CASSKRLAVSYEQYF

d_gene: .
v_gene: TRBV24-1
abundance: .
j_gene: TRBJ2-1
CDR3nt: TGTGCCACCAGTGATCCTGCCGCCCCTCCGGAGGACAATGAGCAGTTCTTC
CDR3aa: CATSDPAAPPEDNEQFF

d_gene: TRBD2
v_gene: TRBV6-1
abundance: .
j_gene: TRBJ2-3
CDR3nt: TGTGCCAGCAGTGGACTAGCGGGAGTGGGCACAGATACGCAGTATTTT
CDR3aa: CASSGLAGVGTDTQYF

d_gene: TRBD1
v_gene: TRBV20-1
abundance: .
j_gene: TRBJ2-7
CDR3nt: TGCAGTCCACAGGGGGTATACGAGCAGTACTTC
CDR3aa: CSPQGVYEQYF

d_gene: .
v_gene: TRBV29-1
abundance: .
j_gene: TRBJ1-2
CDR3nt: TGCAGCGTCGTACGAGAGTTATATGGCTACACCTTC
CDR3aa: CSVVRELYGYTF

d_gene: TRBD1
v_gene: TRBV4-2
abundance: .
j_gene: TRBJ2-7
CDR3nt: TGTGCCAGCAGCCAGTTGGGACAGGGAACTTCCTACGAGCAGTACTTC
CDR3aa: CASSQLGQGTSYEQYF

d_gene: .
v_gene: TRBV5-1
abundance: .
j_gene: TRBJ1-2
CDR3nt: TGCGCCAGCAGCTTGGATGGAGGGTATGGCTACACCTTC
CDR3aa: CASSLDGGYGYTF

d_gene: .
v_gene: TRBV30
abundance: .
j_gene: TRBJ2-7
CDR3nt: TGTGCCTGGAGTGAAGGGAGGTACGAGCAGTACTTC
CDR3aa: CAWSEGRYEQYF

d_gene: .
v_gene: TRBV24-1
abundance: .
j_gene: TRBJ1-2
CDR3nt: TGTGCCACCAGTGACCCCGGGACCGCCGAAGGGGGAGGCTACACCTTC
CDR3aa: CATSDPGTAEGGGYTF

d_gene: .
v_gene: TRBV6-4
abundance: .
j_gene: TRBJ2-5
CDR3nt: TGTGCCAGCATCACCGCATGGGACAGGGTCGGGGGGGACCAAGAGACCCAGTACTTC
CDR3aa: CASITAWDRVGGDQETQYF

d_gene: TRBD2
v_gene: TRBV7-3
abundance: .
j_gene: TRBJ2-1
CDR3nt: TGTGCCAGCAGCACCGGGACTAGCGGGCACAATGAGCAGTTCTTC
CDR3aa: CASSTGTSGHNEQFF

d_gene: TRBD2
v_gene: TRBV7-2
abundance: few
j_gene: TRBJ2-1
CDR3nt: TGTGCCAGCAGCTTTTGGCAGCTCCCGGGACTAGCGGAAAATGAGCAGTTCTTC
CDR3aa: CASSFWQLPGLAENEQFF

d_gene: TRBD2
v_gene: TRBV3-1/TRBV3-2
abundance: .
j_gene: TRBJ2-5
CDR3nt: TGTGCCAGCAGCAGGGGAGGGGAGACCCAGTACTTC
CDR3aa: CASSRGGETQYF

d_gene: .
v_gene: TRBV6-5
abundance: once
j_gene: TRBJ1-5
CDR3nt: TGTGCCAGCCTACAGGTTTCGTATCAGCCCCAGCATTTT
CDR3aa: CASLQVSYQPQHF

d_gene: TRBD1
v_gene: TRBV18
abundance: .
j_gene: TRBJ1-3
CDR3nt: TGTGCCAGCTCACCGAAGACAGGGGAAGGAAACACCATATATTTT
CDR3aa: CASSPKTGEGNTIYF

d_gene: TRBD2
v_gene: TRBV14
abundance: .
j_gene: TRBJ2-1
CDR3nt: TGTGCCAGCAGCCAAGATCCCAGCGGGAGGAAAAGAGATGAGCAGTTCTTC
CDR3aa: CASSQDPSGRKRDEQFF

d_gene: TRBD1
v_gene: TRBV11-2
abundance: once
j_gene: TRBJ2-7
CDR3nt: TGTGCCAGTGGGGACAGGGGGGTCTCCTACGAGCAGTACTTC
CDR3aa: CASGDRGVSYEQYF

d_gene: .
v_gene: TRBV6-5
abundance: .
j_gene: TRBJ1-2
CDR3nt: TGTGCCAGCAGGGGGGGACGGAACCCTTATGGCTACACCTTC
CDR3aa: CASRGGRNPYGYTF

d_gene: .
v_gene: TRBV24-1
abundance: .
j_gene: TRBJ2-5
CDR3nt: TGTGCCACGAGGGGGGGCGGGCATCGGGAGACCCAGTACTTC
CDR3aa: CATRGGGHRETQYF

d_gene: .
v_gene: TRBV27
abundance: .
j_gene: TRBJ2-3
CDR3nt: TGTGCCAGCAGTCTCCGGACAGCAATGGATACGCAGTATTTT
CDR3aa: CASSLRTAMDTQYF

d_gene: .
v_gene: TRBV28
abundance: .
j_gene: TRBJ1-2
CDR3nt: TGTGCCAGCAGGCCCGGGACACAGGATGGCTACACCTTC
CDR3aa: CASRPGTQDGYTF

d_gene: TRBD2
v_gene: TRBV7-6
abundance: once
j_gene: TRBJ2-4
CDR3nt: TGTGCCAGCAGCCCCTCACTAGCGGGAACAGCCAAAAACATTCAGTACTTC
CDR3aa: CASSPSLAGTAKNIQYF

d_gene: .
v_gene: TRBV3-1/TRBV3-2
abundance: once
j_gene: TRBJ2-3
CDR3nt: TGTGCCAGCAGCCAATGCGGGGGCAGCACAGATACGCAGTATTTT
CDR3aa: CASSQCGGSTDTQYF

d_gene: .
v_gene: TRBV9
abundance: .
j_gene: TRBJ1-1
CDR3nt: TGTGCCAGCAGCGCCCAGCCGGAGGTGAACACTGAAGCTTTCTTT
CDR3aa: CASSAQPEVNTEAFF

d_gene: .
v_gene: TRBV18
abundance: .
j_gene: TRBJ1-1
CDR3nt: TGTGCCAGCTCACCAGTGCCTCTCTCCACGGTCGGGGACACTGAAGCTTTCTTT
CDR3aa: CASSPVPLSTVGDTEAFF

d_gene: .
v_gene: TRBV28
abundance: few
j_gene: TRBJ1-5
CDR3nt: TGTGCCAGCAGTTCCCCGTTTGTCAATCAGCCCCAGCATTTT
CDR3aa: CASSSPFVNQPQHF

d_gene: .
v_gene: TRBV16
abundance: .
j_gene: TRBJ2-2
CDR3nt: TGTGCCAGCAGCCAAACCGGGACTCCGAACACCGGGGAGCTGTTTTTT
CDR3aa: CASSQTGTPNTGELFF

d_gene: .
v_gene: TRBV6-5
abundance: .
j_gene: TRBJ1-2
CDR3nt: TGTGCCAGCAGTTACGGTGGTAGATATGGCTACACCTTC
CDR3aa: CASSYGGRYGYTF

d_gene: .
v_gene: TRBV28
abundance: few
j_gene: TRBJ2-7
CDR3nt: TGTGCCAGCAGTCCCCTGGGACTCAGCCCCTACGAGCAGTACTTC
CDR3aa: CASSPLGLSPYEQYF

d_gene: TRBD1
v_gene: TRBV11-1
abundance: .
j_gene: TRBJ2-3
CDR3nt: TGTGCCAGCAGCTTAGCGCGCGGCAGGGGGCCCACAGATACGCAGTATTTT
CDR3aa: CASSLARGRGPTDTQYF

d_gene: TRBD1
v_gene: TRBV18
abundance: .
j_gene: TRBJ1-1
CDR3nt: TGTGCCAGCTCACCAGCGACAGGGGCTATGAACACTGAAGCTTTCTTT
CDR3aa: CASSPATGAMNTEAFF

d_gene: TRBD1
v_gene: TRBV30
abundance: .
j_gene: TRBJ2-3
CDR3nt: TGTGCCTGGAGCTCCGGGACAGGAAGCACAGATACGCAGTATTTT
CDR3aa: CAWSSGTGSTDTQYF

d_gene: .
v_gene: TRBV5-1
abundance: .
j_gene: TRBJ2-1
CDR3nt: TGCGCCAGCAGCTTGGCCCTCTTGGACATCTACAATGAGCAGTTCTTC
CDR3aa: CASSLALLDIYNEQFF

d_gene: .
v_gene: TRBV6-1
abundance: .
j_gene: TRBJ2-7
CDR3nt: TGTGCCAGCAGTGAAGGGGGCCAGTCCTCCTATGAGCAGTACTTC
CDR3aa: CASSEGGQSSYEQYF

d_gene: .
v_gene: TRBV19
abundance: .
j_gene: TRBJ2-6
CDR3nt: TGTGCCAGTAGTATTAGGAGCTCTGGGGCCAACGTCCTGACTTTC
CDR3aa: CASSIRSSGANVLTF

d_gene: TRBD2
v_gene: TRBV24-1
abundance: .
j_gene: TRBJ2-5
CDR3nt: TGTGCCACCAGTGATCACGGGACTAGCGGGAGTTTGGAGACCCAGTACTTC
CDR3aa: CATSDHGTSGSLETQYF

d_gene: .
v_gene: TRBV11-2
abundance: .
j_gene: TRBJ1-5
CDR3nt: TGTGCCAGCAGCCGGGGGGCAGGGACCCATCAGCCCCAGCATTTT
CDR3aa: CASSRGAGTHQPQHF

d_gene: .
v_gene: TRBV7-2
abundance: .
j_gene: TRBJ1-1
CDR3nt: TGTGCCAGCAGCTCAGTAATTGGCACTGAAGCTTTCTTT
CDR3aa: CASSSVIGTEAFF

d_gene: TRBD1
v_gene: TRBV6-2/TRBV6-3
abundance: .
j_gene: TRBJ1-2
CDR3nt: TGTGCCAGCAGTTACACGGGACAGGTTAACTATGGCTACACCTTC
CDR3aa: CASSYTGQVNYGYTF

d_gene: .
v_gene: TRBV19
abundance: .
j_gene: TRBJ2-3
CDR3nt: TGTGCCAGTAGTATAGTCATCACAGATACGCAGTATTTT
CDR3aa: CASSIVITDTQYF

d_gene: .
v_gene: TRBV11-3
abundance: .
j_gene: TRBJ2-2
CDR3nt: TGTGCCAGCAGCTTAGGAGGCGCCACCGGGGAGCTGTTTTTT
CDR3aa: CASSLGGATGELFF

d_gene: .
v_gene: TRBV4-1
abundance: .
j_gene: TRBJ2-7
CDR3nt: TGCGCCAGCAGCCAGGAAGGGGGAGAGCAGTACTTC
CDR3aa: CASSQEGGEQYF

d_gene: TRBD1
v_gene: TRBV14
abundance: .
j_gene: TRBJ1-1
CDR3nt: TGTGCCAGCAGCCAAGATTGGGGACAGCTGAACACTGAAGCTTTCTTT
CDR3aa: CASSQDWGQLNTEAFF

d_gene: TRBD1
v_gene: TRBV7-2
abundance: .
j_gene: TRBJ2-7
CDR3nt: TGTGCCAGCAGGTTTTCCGGGACAGGGCCCTACGAGCAGTACTTC
CDR3aa: CASRFSGTGPYEQYF

d_gene: TRBD1
v_gene: TRBV19
abundance: .
j_gene: TRBJ2-7
CDR3nt: TGTGCCAGTACAGGGGGATTCTACGAGCAGTACTTC
CDR3aa: CASTGGFYEQYF

d_gene: TRBD2
v_gene: TRBV29-1
abundance: .
j_gene: TRBJ2-1
CDR3nt: TGCAGCGTTCGGAGCGGGGGGGCAACGTGGAATGAGCAGTTCTTC
CDR3aa: CSVRSGGATWNEQFF

d_gene: .
v_gene: TRBV7-3
abundance: .
j_gene: TRBJ2-5
CDR3nt: TGTGCCAGCAGCTCGTCAGGGGAAGAGACCCAGTACTTC
CDR3aa: CASSSSGEETQYF

d_gene: TRBD1
v_gene: TRBV4-1
abundance: few
j_gene: TRBJ2-7
CDR3nt: TGCGCCAGCAGCCAATCGGACAGGGCCGGCGAGCAGTACTTC
CDR3aa: CASSQSDRAGEQYF

d_gene: TRBD1
v_gene: TRBV29-1
abundance: .
j_gene: TRBJ1-1
CDR3nt: TGCAGCGTTGAAGCGACAGGGATGAACACTGAAGCTTTCTTT
CDR3aa: CSVEATGMNTEAFF

d_gene: TRBD2
v_gene: TRBV11-1
abundance: .
j_gene: TRBJ2-5
CDR3nt: TGTGCCAGCAGCTTAGAACTAGCGGGAGGCAGGGAGACCCAGTACTTC
CDR3aa: CASSLELAGGRETQYF

d_gene: .
v_gene: TRBV10-2
abundance: .
j_gene: TRBJ1-1
CDR3nt: TGCGCCAGCAGTGTCAACAGGGAATCATCTGAAGCTTTCTTT
CDR3aa: CASSVNRESSEAFF

d_gene: TRBD1
v_gene: TRBV12-5
abundance: .
j_gene: TRBJ1-3
CDR3nt: TGTGCTAGTGGTTTGGTACAGGGACAGGGGGTACCTCTCTCTGGAAACACCATATATTTT
CDR3aa: CASGLVQGQGVPLSGNTIYF

d_gene: TRBD2
v_gene: TRBV28
abundance: .
j_gene: TRBJ2-1
CDR3nt: TGTGCCAGCAGTTTCCCCTCGAGGGGACTAGTCACGGGGGGGGAGCAGTTCTTC
CDR3aa: CASSFPSRGLVTGGEQFF

d_gene: .
v_gene: TRBV15
abundance: .
j_gene: TRBJ1-4
CDR3nt: TGTGCCACCAGCAGAGATCCACAGGGTAATGAAAAACTGTTTTTT
CDR3aa: CATSRDPQGNEKLFF